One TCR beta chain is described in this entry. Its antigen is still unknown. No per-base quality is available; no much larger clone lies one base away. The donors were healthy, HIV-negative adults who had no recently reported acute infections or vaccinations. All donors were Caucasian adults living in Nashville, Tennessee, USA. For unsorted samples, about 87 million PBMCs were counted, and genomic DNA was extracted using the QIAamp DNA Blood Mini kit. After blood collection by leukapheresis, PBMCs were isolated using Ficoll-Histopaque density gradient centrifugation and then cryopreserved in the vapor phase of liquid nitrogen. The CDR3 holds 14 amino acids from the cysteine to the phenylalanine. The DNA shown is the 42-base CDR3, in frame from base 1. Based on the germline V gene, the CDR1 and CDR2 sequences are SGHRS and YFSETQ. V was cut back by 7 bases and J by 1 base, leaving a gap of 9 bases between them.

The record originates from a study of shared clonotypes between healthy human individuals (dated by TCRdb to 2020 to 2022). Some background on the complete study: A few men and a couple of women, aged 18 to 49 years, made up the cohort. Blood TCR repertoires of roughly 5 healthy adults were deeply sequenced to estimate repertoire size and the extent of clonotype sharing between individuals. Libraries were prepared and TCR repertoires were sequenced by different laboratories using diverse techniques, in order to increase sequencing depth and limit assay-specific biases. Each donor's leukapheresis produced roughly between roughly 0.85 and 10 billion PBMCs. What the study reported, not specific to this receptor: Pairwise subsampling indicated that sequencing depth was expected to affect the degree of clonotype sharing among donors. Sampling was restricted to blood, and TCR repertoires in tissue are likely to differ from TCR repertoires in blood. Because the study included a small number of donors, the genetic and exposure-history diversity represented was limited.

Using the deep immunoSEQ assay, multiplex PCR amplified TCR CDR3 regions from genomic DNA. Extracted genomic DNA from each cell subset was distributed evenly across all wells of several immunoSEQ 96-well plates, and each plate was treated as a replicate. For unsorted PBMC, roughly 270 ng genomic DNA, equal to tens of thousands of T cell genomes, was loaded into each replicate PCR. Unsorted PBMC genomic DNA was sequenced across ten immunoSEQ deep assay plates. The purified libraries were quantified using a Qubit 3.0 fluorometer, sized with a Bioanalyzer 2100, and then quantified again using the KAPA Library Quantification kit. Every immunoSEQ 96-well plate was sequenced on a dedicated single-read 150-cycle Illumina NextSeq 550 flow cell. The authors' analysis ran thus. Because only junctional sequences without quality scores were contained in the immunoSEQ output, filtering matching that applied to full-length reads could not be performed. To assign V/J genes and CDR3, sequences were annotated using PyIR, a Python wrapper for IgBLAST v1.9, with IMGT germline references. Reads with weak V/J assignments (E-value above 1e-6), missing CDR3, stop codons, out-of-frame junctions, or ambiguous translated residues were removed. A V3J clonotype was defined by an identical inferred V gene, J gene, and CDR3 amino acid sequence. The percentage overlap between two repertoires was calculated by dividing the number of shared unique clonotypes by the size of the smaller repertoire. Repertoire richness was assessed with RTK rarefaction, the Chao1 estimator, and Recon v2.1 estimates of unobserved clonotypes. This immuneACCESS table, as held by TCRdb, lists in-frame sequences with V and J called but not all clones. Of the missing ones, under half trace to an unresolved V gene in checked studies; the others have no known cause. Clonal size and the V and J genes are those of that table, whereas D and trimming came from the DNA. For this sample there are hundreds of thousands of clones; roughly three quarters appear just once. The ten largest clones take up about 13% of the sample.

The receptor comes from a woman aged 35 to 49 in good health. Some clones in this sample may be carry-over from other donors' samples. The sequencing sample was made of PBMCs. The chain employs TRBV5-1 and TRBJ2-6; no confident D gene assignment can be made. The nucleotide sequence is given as TGCGCCAGCCGAATACAATCTGGGGCCAACGTCCTGACTTTC. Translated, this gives CASRIQSGANVLTF.